The 18 T cell receptor beta chains presented below share a single source sample, sequenced in a study of OX40 agonist ivuxolimab in advanced cancers. Data came from immunoSEQ multiplex PCR; TCRdb stores just in-frame clones and leaves some out. This sample carries around 76,000 clones, roughly 85% of them seen once, and the ten largest clones take roughly 0.61%. The input for sequencing was CD4+ or CD8+ T cells sorted from blood, taken in a trial of the OX40 agonist ivuxolimab. Every receptor here comes from an adult with an advanced solid tumor such as melanoma, head and neck, liver or kidney cancer.

The rearrangement links TRBV5-4 to TRBJ1-1, with 10 bases lining up with TRBD1. J gave up 0 bases and V 5 bases, and 7 bases lay outside the gene matches. Germline V gene data show CDR1 as SGHNT and CDR2 as YYREEE (reference sequence). The CDR3 is 16 residues long. The CDR3 protein is CASSYPTGGLNTEAFF. The CDR3 DNA reads TGTGCCAGCAGTTACCCGACAGGGGGCTTGAACACTGAAGCTTTCTTT.

The J gene is TRBJ2-7, the V gene TRBV11-2, with a possible D match to TRBD1 (6 bases). In germline, CDR1 is SGHAT, CDR2 FQNNGV. Trimming stripped 1 base from V and 1 base from J, with 8 bases between. This CDR3 is 14 amino acids long. Here the CDR3 DNA reads TGTGCCAGCAGCTTAGGCGGACAGTCCTACGAGCAGTACTTC. Protein product: CASSLGGQSYEQYF.

This sequence joins TRBV6-1 and TRBJ1-2; D gene unclear. V was clipped by 2 bases and J by 6 bases, with 19 bases between them. This CDR3 is 16 amino acids long. The germline CDR1 and CDR2 sequences are MNHNS and SASEGT. For the CDR3, the DNA is TGTGCCAGCAGTGAACAACGGACGGGAGAAAGACATGGCTACACCTTC. It encodes CASSEQRTGERHGYTF.

The chain has TRBV10-3 and TRBJ1-5, with D hard to call. Germline assignment: CDR1 ENHRY and CDR2 SYGVKD. Deletions cut 0 bases from V and 8 bases from J, with 5 bases between. The CDR3 spans 12 residues. CDR3 coding DNA: TGTGCCATCAGTGAGTCGTTGAAGCCCCAGCATTTT. This encodes CAISESLKPQHF.

The chain is built from TRBV27 and TRBJ2-5; D ambiguous. V was pared by 3 bases and J by 2 bases, with 7 bases between. CDR1 is MNHEY and CDR2 is SMNVEV in the germline V gene (reference sequence). This CDR3 has 13 amino acids. The CDR3 nucleotides read TGTGCCAGCAGTTTGGGTTCACAAGAGACCCAGTACTTC. Amino acid sequence: CASSLGSQETQYF.

V and J are TRBV7-2 and TRBJ1-2; the match to TRBD1 covers 8 bases. V gave up 6 bases and J gave up 4 bases; unmatched junction bases: 10. Germline assignment: CDR1 SGHTA and CDR2 FQGNSA. The length of the CDR3 is 15 residues. In DNA, the CDR3 is TGTGCCAGCAGGTACGTTGGACAGGGACGCTATGGCTACACCTTC. Translating it yields CASRYVGQGRYGYTF.

Only one count was recorded for this clone. The rearrangement links TRBV4-2 to TRBJ2-7, with 12 bases matching TRBD2. Germline values: CDR1 LGHNA, CDR2 YNFKEQ. This CDR3 comprises 18 residues. The junction had 9 bases not matched to a gene; V was cut back by 1 base and J by 2 bases. CDR3 nucleotide sequence: TGTGCCAGCAGCCAAGCCCGGACTAGCGGGGTTTTCGCCTACGAGCAGTACTTC. Protein sequence: CASSQARTSGVFAYEQYF.

V gene TRBV2 combines with J gene TRBJ1-5; 8 bases fit TRBD1. CDR1 SNHLY and CDR2 FYNNEI come from the germline V gene. Trimming removed 4 bases from V and 3 bases from J; junction bases left unmatched: 5. This CDR3 comprises 15 residues. This chain's CDR3 is CASSGRTGPNQPQHF. The CDR3 DNA reads TGTGCCAGCAGTGGCAGGACAGGGCCCAATCAGCCCCAGCATTTT.

This clone is a singleton in its sample. V usage is TRBV11-2 and J usage is TRBJ2-7; 7 positions match TRBD2. The CDR3 is 15 amino acids. With 0 bases clipped from V and 0 bases from J, the junction kept 2 bases outside the gene matches. Germline CDR1 reads SGHAT; CDR2 reads FQNNGV. CDR3 DNA sequence: TGTGCCAGCAGCTTAGATCGGGGGGACTCCTACGAGCAGTACTTC. Translated, it gives CASSLDRGDSYEQYF. Combining the CDR3 with reference TRBV11-2 and TRBJ2-7 gives the whole variable domain EAGVAQSPRYKIIEKRQSVAFWCNPISGHATLYWYQQILGQGPKLLIQFQNNGVVDDSQLPKDRFSAERLKGVDSTLKIQPAKLEDSAVYLCASSLDRGDSYEQYFGPGTRLTVT.

The rearrangement uses TRBV6-6 and TRBJ1-5, with no clear D. From germline, CDR1 is MNHNY and CDR2 SVGAGI (reference sequence). The ends were cut back, 2 bases at V and 3 bases at J, with 11 bases in the middle. The CDR3 length is 15 residues. The CDR3 nucleotides are TGTGCCAGCAGTTACGGCCAAAGGGACAATCAGCCCCAGCATTTT. Protein: CASSYGQRDNQPQHF.

This chain uses TRBV5-1 with TRBJ1-3; perhaps TRBD1 as D (5 bases). In germline, CDR1 is SGHRS, CDR2 YFSETQ. This CDR3 comprises 16 residues. The V end was cut by 4 bases, the J end by 2 bases, with 16 bases between. CDR3 DNA: TGCGCCAGCAGCATGGAGGGGACCTCCGCTGGAAACACCATATATTTT. Amino acid sequence: CASSMEGTSAGNTIYF.

The chain is built from TRBV6-4 and TRBJ1-5, with TRBD1 matching 7 bases. The V and J ends lost 7 bases and 8 bases, in that order; junction bases with no gene match: 26. Per germline, CDR1 MRHNA and CDR2 SNTAGT. This CDR3 region has 19 residues. The CDR3 loop is CASIMTTGFVRGYEEPQHF. DNA of the CDR3: TGTGCCAGCATTATGACGACAGGGTTTGTACGAGGGTACGAGGAGCCCCAGCATTTT.

The rearrangement uses TRBV30 and TRBJ2-5, with a possible D match to TRBD2 (5 bases). With 0 bases removed from V and 3 bases from J, the gap between germline ends came to 5 bases. The CDR3 extends over 12 amino acids. CDR1 GTSNPN and CDR2 SVGIG come from the germline V gene (reference sequence). The CDR3 sequence: CAWSVGEETQYF. CDR3 nucleotides: TGTGCCTGGAGTGTGGGAGAAGAGACCCAGTACTTC. The full variable domain, completed using reference TRBV30 and TRBJ2-5, is SQTIHQWPATLVQPVGSPLSLECTVEGTSNPNLYWYRQAAGRGLQLLFYSVGIGQISSEVPQNLSASRPQDRQFILSSKKLLLSDSGFYLCAWSVGEETQYFGPGTRLLVL.

V and J are TRBV5-4 and TRBJ2-1; 12 bases line up with TRBD2. Germline CDR1 is SGHNT and CDR2 is YYREEE (reference sequence). The junction had 4 bases not matched to a gene; V was cut back by 2 bases and J by 7 bases. The CDR3 has 15 amino acids. This CDR3 reads CASSFASGGANEQFF. The CDR3 bases are TGTGCCAGCAGCTTTGCTAGCGGGGGGGCTAATGAGCAGTTCTTC.

The rearrangement links TRBV5-5 to TRBJ1-2, with D possibly being TRBD1 (5 bases). CDR1 is SGHKS and CDR2 is YYEKEE in the germline V gene (reference sequence). The CDR3 covers 17 residues. V shed 4 bases and J shed 2 bases, with 21 bases lying between them. The CDR3 nucleotides are TGTGCCAGCAGCCCGGGGGGGAGGCAGGCAACCAACTATGGCTACACCTTC. Translating gives CASSPGGRQATNYGYTF.

This chain uses TRBV10-1 with TRBJ2-1, with 7 bases aligning to TRBD2. The CDR3 runs to 15 residues. Germline CDR1 reads WNHNN; CDR2 reads SYGVQD (reference sequence). J gave up 1 base and V 7 bases, and 7 bases lay outside the gene matches. The CDR3 spells CASIGSGQSYNEQFF. The CDR3 bases are TGCGCCAGCATTGGTAGCGGGCAATCCTACAATGAGCAGTTCTTC.

CDR3 bases: TGTGCCAGCAGTGAATTTTCAGGGAATAATTCACCCCTCCACTTT. Translation gives CASSEFSGNNSPLHF. The gene calls are TRBV6-1 and TRBJ1-6; a weak D match, TRBD1 (5 bases). V was pared by 2 bases and J by 5 bases, with 10 bases between. The CDR3 has 15 residues. CDR1 is MNHNS, CDR2 SASEGT, per germline.

The rearrangement uses TRBV18 and TRBJ2-2; either TRBD1 or TRBD2 may supply D (5 bases each). Germline V gene data show CDR1 as KGHSH and CDR2 as LQKENI. V lost 3 bases to trimming and J lost 6 bases, with 11 bases between them. CDR3 length equals 14 residues. The CDR3 here is CASSPPGQAGELFF. DNA of the CDR3: TGTGCCAGCTCACCTCCGGGGCAGGCCGGGGAGCTGTTTTTT.